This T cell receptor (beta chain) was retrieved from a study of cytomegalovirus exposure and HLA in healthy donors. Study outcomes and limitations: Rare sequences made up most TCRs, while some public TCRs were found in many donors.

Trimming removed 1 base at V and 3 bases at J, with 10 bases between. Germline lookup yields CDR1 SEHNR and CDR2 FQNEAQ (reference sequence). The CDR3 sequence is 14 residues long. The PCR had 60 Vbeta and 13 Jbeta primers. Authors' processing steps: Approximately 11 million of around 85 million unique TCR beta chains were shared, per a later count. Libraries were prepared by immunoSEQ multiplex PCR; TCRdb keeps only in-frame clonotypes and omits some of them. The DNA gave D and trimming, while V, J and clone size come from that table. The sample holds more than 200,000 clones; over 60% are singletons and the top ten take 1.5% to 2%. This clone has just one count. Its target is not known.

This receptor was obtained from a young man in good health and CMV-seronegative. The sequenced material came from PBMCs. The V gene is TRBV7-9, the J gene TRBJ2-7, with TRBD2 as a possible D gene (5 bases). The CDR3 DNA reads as TGTGCCAGCAGCTTAGGCTCAGACTACTACGAGCAGTACTTC. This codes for CASSLGSDYYEQYF.